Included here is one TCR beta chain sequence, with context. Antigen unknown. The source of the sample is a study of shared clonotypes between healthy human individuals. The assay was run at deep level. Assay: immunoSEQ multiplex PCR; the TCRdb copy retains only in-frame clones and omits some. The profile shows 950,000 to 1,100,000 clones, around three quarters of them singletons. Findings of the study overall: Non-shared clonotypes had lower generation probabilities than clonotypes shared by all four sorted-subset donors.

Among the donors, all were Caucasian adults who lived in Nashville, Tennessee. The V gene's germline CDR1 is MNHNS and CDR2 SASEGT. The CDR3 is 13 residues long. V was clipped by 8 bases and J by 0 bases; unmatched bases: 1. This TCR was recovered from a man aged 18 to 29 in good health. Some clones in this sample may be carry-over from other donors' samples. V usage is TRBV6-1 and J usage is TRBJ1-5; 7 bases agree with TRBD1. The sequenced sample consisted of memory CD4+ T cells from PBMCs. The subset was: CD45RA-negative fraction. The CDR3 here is CASGTVSNQPQHF. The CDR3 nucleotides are TGTGCCAGCGGGACAGTTAGCAATCAGCCCCAGCATTTT.